This TCR beta chain was recorded in a study of CD8 T cells in Susac syndrome. Study in general: Clinical remission applied to about 8 sequenced Susac syndrome patients, and roughly six had active disease.

CD8+ and CD4+ T cells from blood underwent TCR beta sequencing, which was carried out in a high-throughput format. Reverse transcription of about 0.5 to 1 ug RNA used random hexamers. Using its own MiXCR run on the immunoSEQ multiplex PCR reads, TCRdb lists one record per CDR3 protein. The sample includes 70,000 to 75,000 distinct CDR3 sequences, roughly 93% of them seen just once. Germline V gene data show CDR1 as LNHDA and CDR2 as SQIVND (reference sequence). V was trimmed by 5 bases and J by 3 bases, leaving 23 bases between them. The CDR3 totals 18 residues. Sequenced sample: CD4+ T cells from PBMCs. The TCR comes from a human donor with Susac syndrome. The J gene is TRBJ2-4, the V gene TRBV19, with D tentatively TRBD2 (6 bases). In DNA form, the CDR3 reads TGTGCCAGTAGTCCTCGGAGTTGGGGGGTCGAGGTCAAAAACATTCAGTACTTC. It yields the protein CASSPRSWGVEVKNIQYF.